This T cell receptor (beta chain) was identified in a study of regulatory T cells in long-lasting Graves disease. Study in general: Graves' patients who were just diagnosed had used antithyroid drugs for under 3 months.

Per germline, CDR1 LNHDA and CDR2 SQIVND (reference sequence). V was trimmed by 2 bases and J by 8 bases, leaving 18 bases between them. This CDR3 has 16 amino acids. Libraries of TCR beta came from iRepertoire HTBI primers plus Arm-PCR of CDR3 regions. TCRdb redid the calling of the multiplex PCR reads with MiXCR, one entry per CDR3 protein. The sample lists fewer than 550,000 distinct CDR3 sequences; approximately 16% were seen once. This sample's time point: newly diagnosed GD, antithyroid drugs for less than 3 months. RNA isolated from PBMCs was used to make the TCR library. The sample was also reused in another study, on T cells in Graves' hyperthyroidism and ophthalmopathy. That report notes: Stable disease denoted Graves' hyperthyroidism without ophthalmopathy progression within 18 months. A median around six months before onset, the model predicted ophthalmopathy.

The source is a woman aged 40 to 65 with Graves disease. V and J are TRBV19 and TRBJ1-4; D is ambiguous. The sample consisted of peripheral blood mononuclear cells (PBMCs), taken at new diagnosis, from a patient treated with antithyroid drugs. The CDR3 protein is CASSIRVSGPPEKLFF. DNA for the CDR3: TGTGCCAGTAGTATACGAGTCTCAGGACCGCCGGAAAAACTGTTTTTT.